These T cell receptor beta chains were read from a single sample in a study of Graves' ophthalmopathy and Graves' hyperthyroidism. TCRdb fed the multiplex PCR reads into MiXCR, producing one record per CDR3 protein. The data hold over 650,000 distinct CDR3 sequences, with approximately 39% observed a single time. The sample comprised peripheral blood. These receptor sequences come from an adult man with Graves' ophthalmopathy. Both conserved end residues are part of each CDR3. D genes are given only for firm matches. The size entry is marked missing in some rows and otherwise reads once, few, many or a size class.

v_call	d_call	clone_size	j_call	cdr3_nt	cdr3_aa
TRBV20-1	TRBD1	-	TRBJ2-6	TGCAGTGCTAGGGACCCAGGGGGCAGCTCTGGGGCCAACGTCCTGACTTTC	CSARDPGGSSGANVLTF
TRBV19	-	many	TRBJ2-5	TGTGCCAGTAGTGAATCCGGGACAGCGGGGGAGACCCAGTACTTC	CASSESGTAGETQYF
TRBV5-1	-	-	TRBJ1-6	TGTGCCAGCAGCTTGGGGGGGCCTCGCTCACCCCTCCACTTT	CASSLGGPRSPLHF
TRBV3-1	-	-	TRBJ1-3	TGTGCCAGCAGCCAAGGGATCGGCCTAGGAAACACCATATATTTT	CASSQGIGLGNTIYF
TRBV7-9	-	-	TRBJ2-1	TGTGCCAGCAGCTTCCCGACAGCCTCCTACAATGAGCAGTTCTTC	CASSFPTASYNEQFF
TRBV7-7	TRBD2	many	TRBJ2-7	TGTGCCAGCAGCCCACTGTCGGGGGGTGAGCAGTACTTC	CASSPLSGGEQYF
TRBV10-3	-	once	TRBJ1-1	TGTGCCATCAGTGGAGGGCAGGGCGGCACTGAAGCTTTCTTT	CAISGGQGGTEAFF
TRBV4-3	TRBD1	-	TRBJ1-6	TGCGCCAGCAGCCAAGCAAGACAGGGTTCAGATTCACCCCTCCACTTT	CASSQARQGSDSPLHF
TRBV5-1	TRBD1	-	TRBJ2-5	TGTGCCAGCAGCCCCTCAGACAGGGTTGTTGGGGAGACCCAGTACTTC	CASSPSDRVVGETQYF
TRBV10-3	TRBD1	once	TRBJ1-1	TGTGCCATCAGTGAGTGGGGGGGAACCCAGGGGGCTGAAGCTTTCTTT	CAISEWGGTQGAEAFF
TRBV7-3	TRBD1	many	TRBJ1-2	TGTGCCAGCAGCAAAGGACAGGGGGAAGGAGGCTACACCTTC	CASSKGQGEGGYTF
TRBV14	-	many	TRBJ1-2	TGTGCCAGCAGCCAAGATGTGGGGACGGCTAACTATGGCTACACCTTC	CASSQDVGTANYGYTF
TRBV7-2	-	many	TRBJ1-4	TGTGCCAGCAGCCCCGGGAACAATAATGAAAAACTGTTTTTT	CASSPGNNNEKLFF
TRBV5-1	TRBD1	many	TRBJ1-2	TGCGCCAGCAGCTTGGGGACAGGGGTCTATGGCTACACCTTC	CASSLGTGVYGYTF
TRBV15	-	-	TRBJ1-1	TGTGCCACCAGCAGACTACAGGAGAACACTGAAGCTTTCTTT	CATSRLQENTEAFF
TRBV3-1	TRBD1	few	TRBJ2-7	TGTGCCAGCAGCCAAGGAGACAGGGCCGACGAGCAGTACTTC	CASSQGDRADEQYF
TRBV12-3/TRBV12-4	-	many	TRBJ1-6	TGTGCCAGCAGGGGTAACACACCCCTCCACTTT	CASRGNTPLHF
TRBV25-1	-	-	TRBJ1-4	TGTGCCAGCAGTGAATATTCAGGAACTAATGAAAAACTGTTTTTT	CASSEYSGTNEKLFF
TRBV19	-	-	TRBJ2-6	TGTGCCAGCCCCTACGAGCAGGGGTCCTTCTCTGGGGCCAACGTCCTGACTTTC	CASPYEQGSFSGANVLTF
TRBV20-1	-	-	TRBJ1-6	TGCAGTGCTAGAGCTAGCGGGAGAGATTCACCCCTCCACTTT	CSARASGRDSPLHF